These 19 T cell receptor beta chains came from one sample sequenced in a study of blood T cells in healthy people across ages. Combining a sample-barcoded 5' primer with a J-beta primer mix, a second PCR ran for about 7 to 11 cycles. TCRdb ran MiXCR on the 5' RACE reads and lists one entry per CDR3 protein. This sample has fewer than 800,000 distinct CDR3 sequences, with roughly 30% found just once. The sample comprised blood. The receptors come from a woman of 80 years or more in good health.

This clonotype was seen repeatedly, ten times or more. The V call is TRBV9, the J call TRBJ2-1, with a tentative D call TRBD2 (6 bases). In germline, CDR1 is SGDLS, CDR2 YYNGEE. This CDR3 has 15 residues. Trimming took 3 bases from V and 5 from J, leaving 15 bases between them. The CDR3 protein is CASSEAGWLNNEQFF. The CDR3 DNA sequence: TGTGCCAGCAGCGAGGCGGGGTGGTTAAACAATGAGCAGTTCTTC.

This clonotype showed up many times. The chain is built from TRBV7-9 and TRBJ2-1, with 14 bases that match TRBD2. The germline V gene has CDR1 SEHNR and CDR2 FQNEAQ (reference sequence). The V gene end was trimmed by 11 bases and the J gene end by 0 bases; junction bases not matched to a gene: 6. The CDR3 extends over 16 amino acids. The CDR3 protein is CAAGLAGGFSYNEQFF. CDR3 coding DNA: TGTGCCGCTGGACTAGCGGGAGGATTCTCCTACAATGAGCAGTTCTTC.

This clonotype was seen a few times. CDR3 sequence: CSVEGTPGTVTYEQYF. In DNA, the CDR3 is TGCAGCGTTGAAGGGACACCCGGGACTGTAACCTACGAGCAGTACTTC. The chain couples TRBV29-1 to TRBJ2-5, with D possibly TRBD2 on 6 matching bases. The J call may be incorrect, as the DNA end agrees better with TRBJ2-7. CDR3 length equals 16 residues. Germline CDR1 reads SQVTM; CDR2 reads ANQGSEA.

This chain connects TRBV10-3 to TRBJ1-2, with 9 bases lining up with TRBD1. The J segment lost 7 bases and the V segment lost 4 bases, leaving 10 bases of the junction unmatched. Germline CDR1 reads ENHRY; CDR2 reads SYGVKD. This CDR3 is built from 15 residues. CDR3 residues: CAISVGETGGFGYTF. In nucleotides, the CDR3 is TGTGCCATCAGTGTCGGCGAGACAGGGGGTTTTGGCTACACCTTC.

This chain links TRBV7-3 with TRBJ2-2, with 11 bases aligning to TRBD2. Germline lookup yields CDR1 SGHTA and CDR2 FQGTGA. V was clipped by 7 bases and J by 5 bases; unmatched bases: 3. CDR3 length equals 14 residues. DNA of the CDR3: TGTGCCAGCAAGGCTAGCGGGGGGACCGGGGAGCTGTTTTTT. Protein product: CASKASGGTGELFF.

This clonotype was seen ten or more times. V is TRBV18 and J is TRBJ1-2; D gene unclear. V was trimmed by 4 bases and J by 5 bases, leaving 8 bases between them. CDR3 length equals 12 residues. Germline CDR1 and CDR2: KGHSH and LQKENI. The CDR3 protein is CASSQDGYGYTF. The CDR3 DNA reads as TGTGCCAGCTCACAGGACGGGTATGGCTACACCTTC.

This clonotype was counted ten times or more. The rearrangement uses TRBV24-1 and TRBJ2-4; D is ambiguous. V shed 5 bases and J shed 0 bases, with 16 bases lying between them. The CDR3 length is 17 residues. Germline lookup yields CDR1 KGHDR and CDR2 SFDVKD. CDR3 loop: CATSVGFQTLAKNIQYF. The DNA of the CDR3 is TGTGCCACCAGTGTTGGGTTTCAAACCCTAGCCAAAAACATTCAGTACTTC.

J is TRBJ2-5 and V is TRBV3-1; 8 nucleotides agree with TRBD2. Trimming at V came to 0 bases and at J to 2 bases, leaving 11 bases not matched to a gene. In germline, CDR1 is LGHDT, CDR2 YNNKEL (reference sequence). The CDR3 consists of 18 residues. The CDR3: CASSQDPARSGGQETQYF. The CDR3 coding sequence is TGTGCCAGCAGCCAAGATCCTGCGCGGAGCGGGGGACAAGAGACCCAGTACTTC.

This clonotype has a count of ten or more. The rearrangement joins TRBV7-3 to TRBJ2-5, with D possibly matching TRBD1 (6 bases). Trimming removed 6 bases at V and 4 bases at J, with 21 bases between. Germline CDR1 is SGHTA and CDR2 is FQGTGA. This CDR3 has 16 residues. The CDR3 loop reads CASRDTGIVGPETQYF. In DNA form, the CDR3 reads TGTGCCAGCAGGGATACAGGGATAGTGGGGCCAGAGACCCAGTACTTC.

V and J are TRBV28 and TRBJ2-7; TRBD1 matches 9 bases. CDR1 MDHEN and CDR2 SYDVKM come from the germline V gene. The CDR3 length is 16 residues. Trimming took 4 bases from V and 4 from J; bases not matched to a gene: 11. The CDR3 DNA is TGTGCCAGCAGTTCCCCCGGGGACAGGGCGTCTTACGAGCAGTACTTC. Protein sequence: CASSSPGDRASYEQYF.

This clonotype appeared many times. J is TRBJ2-5 and V is TRBV4-2, with D tentatively TRBD2 (8 bases). The germline V gene encodes CDR1 LGHNA and CDR2 YNFKEQ. The CDR3 is 16 residues long. The germline V and J ends were trimmed by 5 bases and 4 bases, with 20 bases remaining between them. This CDR3 is CASSTGGGLGAETQYF. CDR3 DNA sequence: TGTGCCAGCAGCACGGGAGGGGGCCTGGGCGCAGAGACCCAGTACTTC.

This clonotype turned up a few times. This sequence joins TRBV7-9 and TRBJ2-1; D is possibly TRBD2 (5 bases). Germline V gene sequence: CDR1 SEHNR, CDR2 FQNEAQ (reference sequence). Trimming left V 7 bases short and J 12 bases short, with 16 bases between. The CDR3 extends over 12 amino acids. The CDR3 nucleotides are TGTGCCAGCACCCCATACGGGGAATCGCAGTTCTTC. This encodes CASTPYGESQFF.

Of note for this clonotype: A clone one base away is much larger, so this may be a read error. The rearrangement links TRBV10-3 to TRBJ1-2; 8 bases map to TRBD1. With V trimmed by 6 bases and J by 8 bases, 11 bases remained unmatched. Germline CDR1 is ENHRY and CDR2 is SYGVKD. The CDR3 runs to 14 residues. The chain's CDR3 is CAIRDGQGTGGYTF. The CDR3 DNA reads as TGTGCCATCAGGGACGGACAGGGAACAGGGGGCTACACCTTC.

This clonotype occurred many times. With a much larger clone just one base away, this may be a read error. The rearrangement joins TRBV20-1 to TRBJ2-5, with a weak D call TRBD2 (6 bases). The germline V and J ends were trimmed by 5 bases and 11 bases, with 27 bases remaining between them. In germline, CDR1 is DFQATT, CDR2 SNEGSKA (reference sequence). This CDR3 has 15 amino acids. The CDR3 region has the DNA TGCAGTGCTGACGAGCTGGGGGGTCGCTACAATGAGCAGTACTTC. Translating gives CSADELGGRYNEQYF.

As to this clonotype: A much bigger clone sits one base away, suggesting this may be a read error. This chain uses TRBV5-1 with TRBJ2-1; TRBD1 is a possible D gene (5 bases). The end of the DNA aligns better with TRBJ2-7, so the J call may be wrong. CDR3 length equals 16 residues. CDR1 SGHRS and CDR2 YFSETQ come from the germline V gene. Here the CDR3 reads CASSSSTVSSYNEQYF. Written as DNA, the CDR3 is TGCGCCAGCAGCTCGTCGACAGTTAGCTCCTACAATGAGCAGTACTTC.

This clonotype was seen ten or more times. The chain couples TRBV7-9 to TRBJ1-2; D gene ambiguous. Germline values: CDR1 SEHNR, CDR2 FQNEAQ (reference sequence). The CDR3 loop spans 11 amino acids. Trimming cost V 1 base and J 12 bases, with 9 bases left between them. CDR3 sequence reads: CASSLDHAHTF. In DNA form, the CDR3 reads TGTGCCAGCAGCTTAGACCATGCACACACCTTC.

Comment on this clonotype: A much larger clone differs by one base, so this may be a read error. The chain joins TRBV6-5 to TRBJ1-2; D is unclear. Germline lookup yields CDR1 MNHEY and CDR2 SVGAGI. V dropped 8 bases and J dropped 8 bases, with 12 bases sitting between them. CDR3 length: 11 residues. The CDR3 loop reads CASGRAGGYTF. The CDR3 DNA is TGTGCCAGCGGGCGGGCAGGCGGCTACACCTTC.

This clonotype occurred many times. The chain uses TRBV20-1 and TRBJ2-3; the D gene is possibly TRBD1 (6 bases). The CDR3 extends over 15 amino acids. Germline-derived CDR1 and CDR2 are DFQATT and SNEGSKA (reference sequence). Trimming took off 6 bases at V and 1 base at J, with 17 bases between the two ends. CDR3 amino acids: CSASLLGARTDTQYF. CDR3 DNA sequence: TGCAGTGCCAGTCTTCTGGGGGCACGCACAGATACGCAGTATTTT.

This clonotype was seen a handful of times. The chain is built from TRBV7-2 and TRBJ1-1; the D gene is possibly TRBD1 (6 bases). This CDR3 has 18 residues. Trimming pared 4 bases from V and 1 base from J, leaving 22 bases between. Germline CDR1 reads SGHTA; CDR2 reads FQGNSA. The CDR3 DNA sequence: TGTGCCAGCAGCTCTACAGGGACGGGTGGTACAACGAACACTGAAGCTTTCTTT. This codes for CASSSTGTGGTTNTEAFF.